This entry concerns a single TCR beta chain. The antigen is unknown. Second-dose recipients at about 4 or about 12 weeks were treated as one pooled group. This record belongs to a study of T cell responses to AZD1222 COVID-19 vaccine. Study-level points and caveats: Vaccine-associated CD4 TCRs spanned spike, dominant at 160-218 and 743-854. White British donors predominated, females outnumbered males, and clonal diversity was possibly underestimated. In all cases, repertoires were sampled only after the peak T cell response.

TCRdb's table, derived via immunoSEQ multiplex PCR, lists solely in-frame clones and lacks some. The table lists approximately 130,000 clones, 88% of them singletons. The sequence was obtained from an adult who received the AZD1222 COVID-19 vaccine. The sequencing here drew on peripheral blood, taken 28 days after the second AZD1222 dose.

CDR3 loop: CASSLGGDQDQEAFF. The DNA of the CDR3 is TGTGCCAGCAGCTTAGGGGGGGACCAGGACCAAGAAGCTTTCTTT. The rearrangement links TRBV11-3 to TRBJ1-1, with a tentative D call TRBD1 (5 bases). CDR3 length: 15 amino acids. Per the germline V gene, CDR1 is SGHNT and CDR2 is YENEEA. The ends were cut back, 1 base at V and 8 bases at J, with 17 bases in the middle.